This T cell receptor beta chain appears in the sequencing data of a study of T cell responses to AZD1222 COVID-19 vaccine. Overall study: Some second doses came at about 4 weeks and others at about 12 weeks; these were pooled. General study findings and limits: Along spike, vaccine-associated CD4 TCRs were found throughout, with dominance at 160-218 and 743-854. Mostly white British, mostly female donors; authors suggested clonal diversity may be underestimated. Repertoire sampling was restricted to post-peak T cell response timepoints.

V dropped 7 bases and J dropped 4; count of bases not matched to a gene: 4. The V gene's germline CDR1 is MNHEY and CDR2 SVGAGI. The CDR3 is 12 amino acids. On this clone: Its antigen is unidentified.

TCRdb's copy holds only in-frame clones and misses some; the assay was immunoSEQ multiplex PCR. The table lists about 130,000 clones, about 87% of them singletons, with 8% to 13% in the top ten. The sequence was obtained from an adult in good health. The chain couples TRBV6-5 to TRBJ2-7, with TRBD1 matching 7 bases. The starting material was peripheral blood, obtained on day 0 of AZD1222 vaccination. Here the CDR3 reads CASIQGWYEQYF. The CDR3 bases are TGTGCCAGCATACAGGGGTGGTACGAGCAGTACTTC.